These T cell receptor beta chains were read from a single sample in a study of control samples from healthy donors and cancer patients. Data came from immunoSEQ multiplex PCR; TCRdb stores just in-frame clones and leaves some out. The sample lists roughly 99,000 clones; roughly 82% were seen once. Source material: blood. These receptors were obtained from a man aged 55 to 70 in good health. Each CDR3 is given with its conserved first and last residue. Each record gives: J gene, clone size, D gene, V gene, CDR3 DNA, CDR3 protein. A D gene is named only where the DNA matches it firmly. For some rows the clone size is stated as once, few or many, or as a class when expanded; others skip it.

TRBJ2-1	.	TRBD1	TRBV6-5	TGTGCCAGCAGAAGACCGGGACAGGGGTACAATGAGCAGTTCTTC	CASRRPGQGYNEQFF
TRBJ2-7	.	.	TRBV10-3	TGTGCCATCAGTGGTGTTGAGGGTGGCGAGCAGTACTTC	CAISGVEGGEQYF
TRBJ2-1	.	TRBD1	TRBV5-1	TGCGCCAGCAGCTGGACCGGGACAGGGTCCTCCTACAATGAGCAGTTCTTC	CASSWTGTGSSYNEQFF
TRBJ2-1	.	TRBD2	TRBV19	TGTGCCAGTAGTATCTTCCCCACTAGCGGGGGCCTTCACAATGAGCAGTTCTTC	CASSIFPTSGGLHNEQFF
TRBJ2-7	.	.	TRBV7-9	TGTGCCAGCAGCTTGGGGGGTATAGGCGACGAGCAGTACTTC	CASSLGGIGDEQYF
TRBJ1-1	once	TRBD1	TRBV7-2	TGTGCCAGCAGCTTTCAGGGGGGGACTGAAGCTTTCTTT	CASSFQGGTEAFF
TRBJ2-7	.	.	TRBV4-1	TGCGCCAGCAGCCAAGAACCTAGCTACGAGCAGTACTTC	CASSQEPSYEQYF
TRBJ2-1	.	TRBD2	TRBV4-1	TGCGCCAGCAGCCAAGACCTCGGGGGGGCGAACAATGAGCAGTTCTTC	CASSQDLGGANNEQFF
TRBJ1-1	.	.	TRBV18	TGTGCCAGCTCATTTTCGGGTGCCCTTGGGACTGAAGCTTTCTTT	CASSFSGALGTEAFF
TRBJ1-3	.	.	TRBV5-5	TGTGCCAGCAGCTTGCTGCAGTCTCCGGGAAACACCATATATTTT	CASSLLQSPGNTIYF
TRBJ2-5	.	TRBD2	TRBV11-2	TGTGCCAGCAGCTTAGTTTTCTGGTCTAGCGGGGGCCAAGAGACCCAGTACTTC	CASSLVFWSSGGQETQYF
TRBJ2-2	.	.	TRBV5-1	TGCGCCAGCAGCTTTGGAGCCACCGGGGAGCTGTTTTTT	CASSFGATGELFF
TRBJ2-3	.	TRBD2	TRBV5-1	TGCGCCAGCAGCCGAGCCGTCGGGACTAGCGGGAGTGTGAGCACAGATACGCAGTATTTT	CASSRAVGTSGSVSTDTQYF
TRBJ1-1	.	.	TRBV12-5	TGTGCTAGTGGCCTTAGCCCCAGGGAGAACACTGAAGCTTTCTTT	CASGLSPRENTEAFF
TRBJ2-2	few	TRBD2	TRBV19	TGTGCCAGTAGTATTAGCGGGAGGGCGTCCACCGGGGAGCTGTTTTTT	CASSISGRASTGELFF
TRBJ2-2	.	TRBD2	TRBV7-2	TGTGCCAGCAGCCGCGGGACTAGCGGGAGCGGCGGGGAGCTGTTTTTT	CASSRGTSGSGGELFF
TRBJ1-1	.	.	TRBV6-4	TGTGCCAGCAGTGACAGGGATGGTGGTGAAGCTTTCTTT	CASSDRDGGEAFF
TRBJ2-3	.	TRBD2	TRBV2	TGTGCCAGCAGCCCGGCGGGACTAGGGGTCACAGATACGCAGTATTTT	CASSPAGLGVTDTQYF
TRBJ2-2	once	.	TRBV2	TGTGCCAGCAGTGCGCAGGGGGGGTCCGGGGAGCTGTTTTTT	CASSAQGGSGELFF
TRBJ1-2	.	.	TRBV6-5	TGTGTCACAAATTCGGGGGGCGTCAACTATGGCTACACCTTC	CVTNSGGVNYGYTF
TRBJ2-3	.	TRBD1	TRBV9	TGTGCCAGCAGCGGGGGACAGCCCCGTGCGCAGTATTTT	CASSGGQPRAQYF
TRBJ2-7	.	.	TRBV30	TGTGCCTGGAGTGTCCTGGGCCCATCCTCCAAGCAGTACTTC	CAWSVLGPSSKQYF
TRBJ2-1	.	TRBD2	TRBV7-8	TGTGCCAGCAGCTCGATCCGGACTAGCGGGGGCTCCTACAATGAGCAGTTCTTC	CASSSIRTSGGSYNEQFF
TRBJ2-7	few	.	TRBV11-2	TGTGCCAGCAGTCAAGGGACCGACTTGCAGTACTTC	CASSQGTDLQYF
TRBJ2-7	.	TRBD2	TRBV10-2	TGCGCCAGCAGAGCGGGGGGATACGAGCAGTACTTC	CASRAGGYEQYF
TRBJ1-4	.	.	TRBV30	TGTGCCTGGAGCGCAATGGGACAAACTAATGAAAAACTGTTTTTT	CAWSAMGQTNEKLFF
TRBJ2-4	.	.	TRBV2	TGTGCCAGCAGTGGTACGGGAGTGCCCAGCATTCAGTACTTC	CASSGTGVPSIQYF
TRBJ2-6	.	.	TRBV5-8	TGTGCCAGCAGCTTGGGGACCGACTCTGGGGCCAACGTCCTGACTTTC	CASSLGTDSGANVLTF
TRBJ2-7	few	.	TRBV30	TGTGCCTGGAGTTCGGCAGGGGTCAACGAGCAGTACTTC	CAWSSAGVNEQYF
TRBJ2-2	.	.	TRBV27	TGTGCCAGCAGTACAGTAAACACCGGGGAGCTGTTTTTT	CASSTVNTGELFF
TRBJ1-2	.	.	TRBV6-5	TGTGCCAGCAGTTACCGACTCGCCGCAGATGGCTACACCTTC	CASSYRLAADGYTF
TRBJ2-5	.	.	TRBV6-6	TGTGCCAGCAGTTACGGGGGGGCAGGAAGGGAGACCCAGTACTTC	CASSYGGAGRETQYF
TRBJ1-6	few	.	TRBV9	TGTGCCAGCAGCCCCAGGGATTCCTCCTATAATTCACCCCTCCACTTT	CASSPRDSSYNSPLHF
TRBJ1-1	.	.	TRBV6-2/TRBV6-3	TGTGCCAGCAGCACAATTGACGGCTTGAACACTGAAGCTTTCTTT	CASSTIDGLNTEAFF
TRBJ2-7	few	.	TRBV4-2	TGTGCCAGCTACCATGCTGGCGAGCAGTACTTC	CASYHAGEQYF
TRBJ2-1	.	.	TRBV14	TGTGCCAGCAGCCAAGAGGTGCCCCAGGATGAGCAGTTCTTC	CASSQEVPQDEQFF
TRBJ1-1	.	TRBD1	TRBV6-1	TGTGCCAGCAGTGTGGACAGGCTCAGGCGTTTGAACACTGAAGCTTTCTTT	CASSVDRLRRLNTEAFF
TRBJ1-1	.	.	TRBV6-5	TGTGCCAGCAGTACTACAGGGCGGACTGAAGCTTTCTTT	CASSTTGRTEAFF
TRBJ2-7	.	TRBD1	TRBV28	TGTGCCAGCAGACCTTTTTGGGACAGCTACGAGCAGTACTTC	CASRPFWDSYEQYF
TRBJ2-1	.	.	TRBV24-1	TGTGCCACCAGTGACCCCGGCCGCGGGCAGTTCTTC	CATSDPGRGQFF
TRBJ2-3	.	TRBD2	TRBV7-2	TGTGCCAGCAGGGCAAGCGGGAGGGCCTCTGGTCTGGATACGCAGTATTTT	CASRASGRASGLDTQYF
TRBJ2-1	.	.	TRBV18	TGTGCCAGCTCACCAAGTGGAGGCGGTGAGCAGTTCTTC	CASSPSGGGEQFF
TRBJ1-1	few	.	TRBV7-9	TGTGCCAGCAGCTTACACCAGGGGAACACTGAAGCTTTCTTT	CASSLHQGNTEAFF
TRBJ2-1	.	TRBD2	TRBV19	TGTGCCAGTAGTACAAGCGGGGCCCCCGTAGGGTTGCAGTTCTTC	CASSTSGAPVGLQFF
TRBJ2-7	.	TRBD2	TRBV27	TGTGCCAGCAGTTTGTCGGGGGGCGAGCAGTACTTC	CASSLSGGEQYF
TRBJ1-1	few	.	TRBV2	TGTGCCAGCAGCCCCCCCCAAAGGGGTTCTGAAGCTTTCTTT	CASSPPQRGSEAFF
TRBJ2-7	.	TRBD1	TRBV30	TGTGCCTGGACGCACAGGGGGAGCTCCTACGAGCAGTACTTC	CAWTHRGSSYEQYF
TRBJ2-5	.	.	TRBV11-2	TGTGCCAGCAGCTTAGAGGGAGAGACCCAGTACTTC	CASSLEGETQYF
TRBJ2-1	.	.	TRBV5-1	TGCGCCAGCAGCTTGGCACGGGCAGAAAGCTACTCCTACAATGAGCAGTTCTTC	CASSLARAESYSYNEQFF
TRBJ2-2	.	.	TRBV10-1	TGCGCCAGCAGTGATATTTGGGACACCGGGGAGCTGTTTTTT	CASSDIWDTGELFF
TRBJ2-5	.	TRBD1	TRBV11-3	TGTGCCAGCAGCCAGACAGGGGGAGAGACCCAGTACTTC	CASSQTGGETQYF
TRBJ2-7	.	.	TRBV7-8	TGTGCCAGCAGCCCCACCAGGGGCCTGTCCGAGCAGTACTTC	CASSPTRGLSEQYF
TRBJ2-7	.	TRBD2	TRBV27	TGTGCCAGCAGTTCGGGACTAGCGGGAGTATCCGGCGAGCAGTACTTC	CASSSGLAGVSGEQYF
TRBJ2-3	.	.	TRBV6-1	TGTGCCAGCAGTGCCAGAGGCATGACAGGTCGGGGGCCAGATACGCAGTATTTT	CASSARGMTGRGPDTQYF
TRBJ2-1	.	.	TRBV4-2	TGTGCCAGCAGCCAAGATTTTAGCGGATACAATGAGCAGTTCTTC	CASSQDFSGYNEQFF
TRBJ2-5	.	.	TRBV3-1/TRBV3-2	TGTGCCAGCAGCCAAGATGGCCTCCCCGGGGAGACCCAGTACTTC	CASSQDGLPGETQYF
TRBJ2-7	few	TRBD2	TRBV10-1	TGCGCCAGCAGTGCCCAGCGGGGCTACGAGCAGTACTTC	CASSAQRGYEQYF
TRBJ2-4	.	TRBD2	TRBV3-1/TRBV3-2	TGTGCCAGCAGCCGGGGGGTGCTTTCATTAGCGGGAGTTGAGAAAAACATTCAGTACTTC	CASSRGVLSLAGVEKNIQYF
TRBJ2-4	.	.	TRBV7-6	TGTGCCAGCAGCTTCCTCTGGGACCCGGACATTCAGTACTTC	CASSFLWDPDIQYF